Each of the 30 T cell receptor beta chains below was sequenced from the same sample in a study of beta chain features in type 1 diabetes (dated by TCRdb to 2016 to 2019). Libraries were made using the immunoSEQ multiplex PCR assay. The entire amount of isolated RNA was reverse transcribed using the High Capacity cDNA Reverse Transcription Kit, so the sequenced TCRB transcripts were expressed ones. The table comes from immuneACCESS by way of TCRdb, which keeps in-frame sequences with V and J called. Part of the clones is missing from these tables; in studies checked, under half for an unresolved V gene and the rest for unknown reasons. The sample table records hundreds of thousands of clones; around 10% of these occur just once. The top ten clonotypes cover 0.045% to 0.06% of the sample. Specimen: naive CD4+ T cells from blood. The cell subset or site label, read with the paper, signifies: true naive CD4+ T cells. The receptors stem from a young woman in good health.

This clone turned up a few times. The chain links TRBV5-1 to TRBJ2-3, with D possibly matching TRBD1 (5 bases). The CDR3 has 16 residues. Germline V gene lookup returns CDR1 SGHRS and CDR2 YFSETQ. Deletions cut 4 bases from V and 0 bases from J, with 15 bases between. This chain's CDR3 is CASSRSGWGSTDTQYF. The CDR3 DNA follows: TGCGCCAGCAGCCGTTCCGGGTGGGGCAGCACAGATACGCAGTATTTT.

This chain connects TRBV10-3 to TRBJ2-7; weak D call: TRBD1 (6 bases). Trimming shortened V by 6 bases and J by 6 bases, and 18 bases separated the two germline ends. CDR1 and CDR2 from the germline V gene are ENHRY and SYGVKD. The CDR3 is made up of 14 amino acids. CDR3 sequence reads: CAISRTGPSREQYV. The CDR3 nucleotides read TGTGCCATCAGCAGAACAGGGCCAAGCCGCGAGCAGTACGTC.

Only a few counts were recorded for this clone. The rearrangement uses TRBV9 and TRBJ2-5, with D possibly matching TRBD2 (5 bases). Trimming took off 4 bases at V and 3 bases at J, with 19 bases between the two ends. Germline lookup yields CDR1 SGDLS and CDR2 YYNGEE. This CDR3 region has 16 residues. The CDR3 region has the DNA TGTGCCAGCAGCTCCCGTGAGGGTTGGAGAGAAGAGACCCAGTACTTC. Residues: CASSSREGWREETQYF.

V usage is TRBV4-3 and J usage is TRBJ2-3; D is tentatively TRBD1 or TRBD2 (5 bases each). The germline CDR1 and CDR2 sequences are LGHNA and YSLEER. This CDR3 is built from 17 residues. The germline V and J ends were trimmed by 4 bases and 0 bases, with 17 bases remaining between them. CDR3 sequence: CASSPGLGTISTDTQYF. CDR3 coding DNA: TGCGCCAGCAGCCCAGGGTTAGGGACCATTAGCACAGATACGCAGTATTTT.

In nucleotides, the CDR3 is TGTGCCAGCAGCCCGGGGGCGGGAACTCTCAATCAGCCCCAGCATTTT. Translated, it gives CASSPGAGTLNQPQHF. This chain uses TRBV7-2 with TRBJ1-5; tentative D call: TRBD1 (6 bases). V shed 5 bases and J shed 3 bases, with 17 bases lying between them. Germline V lookup: CDR1 SGHTA, CDR2 FQGNSA. This CDR3 has 16 amino acids.

In DNA form, the CDR3 reads TGTGCCAGCAGCCGGGGACAGTCTGGCACAGATACGCAGTATTTT. The encoded protein is CASSRGQSGTDTQYF. The V gene is TRBV4-2, the J gene TRBJ2-3, with TRBD1 identical over 7 bases. Germline CDR1 is LGHNA and CDR2 is YNFKEQ. The V gene end was trimmed by 4 bases and the J gene end by 1 base; junction bases not matched to a gene: 5. CDR3 size: 15 residues.

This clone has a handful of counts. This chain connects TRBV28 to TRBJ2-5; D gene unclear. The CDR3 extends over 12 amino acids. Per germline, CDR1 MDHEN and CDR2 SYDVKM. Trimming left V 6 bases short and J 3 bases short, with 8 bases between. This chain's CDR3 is CASSILKETQYF. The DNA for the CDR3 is TGTGCCAGCAGCATATTGAAAGAGACCCAGTACTTC.

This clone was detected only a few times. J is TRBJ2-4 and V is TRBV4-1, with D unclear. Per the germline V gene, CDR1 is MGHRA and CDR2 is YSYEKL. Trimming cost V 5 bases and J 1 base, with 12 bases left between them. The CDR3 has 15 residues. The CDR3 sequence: CASSSPWSAKNIQYF. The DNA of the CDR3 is TGCGCCAGCAGCTCACCCTGGTCTGCCAAAAACATTCAGTACTTC.

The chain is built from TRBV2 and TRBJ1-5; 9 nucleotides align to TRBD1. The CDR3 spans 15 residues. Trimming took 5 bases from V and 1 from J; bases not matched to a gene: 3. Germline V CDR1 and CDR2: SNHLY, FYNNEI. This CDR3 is CASSLQGASNQPQHF. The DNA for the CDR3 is TGTGCCAGCAGTCTACAGGGGGCAAGCAATCAGCCCCAGCATTTT.

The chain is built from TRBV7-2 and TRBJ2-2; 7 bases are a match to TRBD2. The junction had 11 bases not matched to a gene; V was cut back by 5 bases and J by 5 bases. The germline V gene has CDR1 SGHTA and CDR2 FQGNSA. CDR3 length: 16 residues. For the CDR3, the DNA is TGTGCCAGCAGCCACCCTCGGGGTAGCGGGACCGGGGAGCTGTTTTTT. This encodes CASSHPRGSGTGELFF.

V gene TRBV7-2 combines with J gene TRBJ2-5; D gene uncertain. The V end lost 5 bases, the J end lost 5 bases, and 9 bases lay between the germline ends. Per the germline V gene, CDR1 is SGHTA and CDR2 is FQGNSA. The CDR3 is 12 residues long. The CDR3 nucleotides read TGTGCCAGCAGCGTAAATGCGGAGACCCAGTACTTC. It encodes CASSVNAETQYF.

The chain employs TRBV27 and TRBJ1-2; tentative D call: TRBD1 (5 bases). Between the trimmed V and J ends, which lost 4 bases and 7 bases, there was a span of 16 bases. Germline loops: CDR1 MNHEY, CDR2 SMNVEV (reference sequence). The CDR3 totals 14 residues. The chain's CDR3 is CASSSPLRGGGYTF. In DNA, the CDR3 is TGTGCCAGCAGTTCCCCCCTGAGGGGCGGTGGCTACACCTTC.

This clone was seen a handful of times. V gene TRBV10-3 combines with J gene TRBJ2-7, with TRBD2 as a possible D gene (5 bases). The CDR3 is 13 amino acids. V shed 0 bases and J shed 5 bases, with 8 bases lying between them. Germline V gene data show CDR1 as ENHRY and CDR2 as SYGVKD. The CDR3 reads CAISESDGDEQYV. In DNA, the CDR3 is TGTGCCATCAGTGAGTCGGACGGGGACGAGCAGTACGTC.

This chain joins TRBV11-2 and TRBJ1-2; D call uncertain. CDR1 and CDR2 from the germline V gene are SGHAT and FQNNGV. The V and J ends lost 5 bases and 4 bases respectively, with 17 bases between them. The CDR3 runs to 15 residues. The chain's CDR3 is CASSPFPLGGYGYTF. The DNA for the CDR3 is TGTGCCAGCAGCCCATTCCCCTTGGGAGGCTATGGCTACACCTTC.

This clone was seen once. The CDR3 is CASSSGTGSPLHF. The CDR3 coding sequence is TGTGCCAGCAGCTCCGGGACAGGATCACCCCTCCACTTT. The chain combines TRBV7-3 with TRBJ1-6; 8 nucleotides align to TRBD1. The CDR3 is made up of 13 amino acids. From germline, CDR1 is SGHTA and CDR2 FQGTGA. J was trimmed by 10 bases and V by 4 bases; bases with no gene match: 3.

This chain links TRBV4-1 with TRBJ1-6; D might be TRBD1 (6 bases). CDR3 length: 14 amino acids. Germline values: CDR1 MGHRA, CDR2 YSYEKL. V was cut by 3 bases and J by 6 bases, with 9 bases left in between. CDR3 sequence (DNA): TGCGCCAGCAGCCAGGCAGGGGTTAATTCACCCCTCCACTTT. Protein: CASSQAGVNSPLHF.

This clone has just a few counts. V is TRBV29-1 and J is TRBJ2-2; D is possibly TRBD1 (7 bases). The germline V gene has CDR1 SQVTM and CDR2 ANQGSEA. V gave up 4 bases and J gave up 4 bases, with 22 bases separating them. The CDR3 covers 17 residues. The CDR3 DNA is TGCAGCGTTGTCCGCGGGGAAAGGGGGCTGGGCACCGGGGAGCTGTTTTTT. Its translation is CSVVRGERGLGTGELFF.

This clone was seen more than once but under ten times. For the CDR3, the DNA is TGTGCCAGCAGCTTAGATGGTGGCCCAGATACGCAGTATTTT. It is translated as CASSLDGGPDTQYF. The chain has TRBV7-2 and TRBJ2-3; D remains ambiguous. The germline V gene encodes CDR1 SGHTA and CDR2 FQGNSA. V was shortened by 1 base and J by 4 bases, with 9 bases between the two germline ends. This CDR3 is built from 14 residues.

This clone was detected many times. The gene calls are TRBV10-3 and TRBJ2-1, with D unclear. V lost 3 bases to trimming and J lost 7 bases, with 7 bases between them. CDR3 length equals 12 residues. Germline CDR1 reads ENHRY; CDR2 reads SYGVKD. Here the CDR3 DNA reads TGTGCCATCAGTGACCTGGATAATGAGCAGTTCTTC. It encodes CAISDLDNEQFF.

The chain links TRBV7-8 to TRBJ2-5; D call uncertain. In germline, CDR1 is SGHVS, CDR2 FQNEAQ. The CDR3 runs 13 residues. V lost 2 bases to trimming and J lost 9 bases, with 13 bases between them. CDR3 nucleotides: TGTGCCAGCAGCTTACGAAACCTGGTGGCCCAGTACTTC. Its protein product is CASSLRNLVAQYF. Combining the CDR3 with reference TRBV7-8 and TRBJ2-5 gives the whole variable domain GAGVSQSPRYKVAKRGQDVALRCDPISGHVSLFWYQQALGQGPEFLTYFQNEAQLDKSGLPSDRFFAERPEGSVSTLKIQRTQQEDSAVYLCASSLRNLVAQYFGPGTRLLVL.

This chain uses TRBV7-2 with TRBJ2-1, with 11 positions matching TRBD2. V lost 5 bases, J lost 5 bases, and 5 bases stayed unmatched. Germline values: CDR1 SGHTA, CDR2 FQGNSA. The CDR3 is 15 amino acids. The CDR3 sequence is CASSQPTSGNNEQFF. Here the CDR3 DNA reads TGTGCCAGCAGCCAACCGACTAGCGGGAACAATGAGCAGTTCTTC.

CDR3 nucleotide sequence: TGTGCCTGGAGGACCCCGGGCCTTAACTATGGCTACACCTTC. This codes for CAWRTPGLNYGYTF. The chain combines TRBV30 with TRBJ1-2; D is unresolved. The CDR3 extends over 14 amino acids. With 3 bases removed from V and 1 base from J, the gap between germline ends came to 12 bases. Looked up from germline, CDR1 is GTSNPN and CDR2 is SVGIG (reference sequence). The complete variable domain, with remaining parts taken from reference TRBV30 and TRBJ1-2, reads SQTIHQWPATLVQPVGSPLSLECTVEGTSNPNLYWYRQAAGRGLQLLFYSVGIGQISSEVPQNLSASRPQDRQFILSSKKLLLSDSGFYLCAWRTPGLNYGYTFGSGTRLTVV.

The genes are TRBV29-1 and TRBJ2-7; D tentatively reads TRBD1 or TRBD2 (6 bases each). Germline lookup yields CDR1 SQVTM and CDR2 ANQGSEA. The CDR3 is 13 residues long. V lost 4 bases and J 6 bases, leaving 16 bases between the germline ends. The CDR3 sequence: CSVAGGYILEQYF. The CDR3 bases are TGCAGCGTTGCCGGGGGCTATATACTCGAGCAGTACTTC.

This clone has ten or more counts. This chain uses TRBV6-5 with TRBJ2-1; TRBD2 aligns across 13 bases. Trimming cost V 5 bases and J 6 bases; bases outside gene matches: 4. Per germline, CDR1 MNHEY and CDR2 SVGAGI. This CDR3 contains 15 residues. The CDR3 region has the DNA TGTGCCAGCAGTCCACTAGCGGGAGGGGTCAATGAGCAGTTCTTC. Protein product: CASSPLAGGVNEQFF.

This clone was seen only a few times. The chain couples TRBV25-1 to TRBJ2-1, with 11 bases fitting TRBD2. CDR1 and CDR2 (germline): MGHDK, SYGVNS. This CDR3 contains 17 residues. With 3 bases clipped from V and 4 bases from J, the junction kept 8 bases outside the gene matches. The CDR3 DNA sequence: TGTGCCAGCAGTGAGGGTGGACTAGCGGGCCGTTACAATGAGCAGTTCTTC. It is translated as CASSEGGLAGRYNEQFF. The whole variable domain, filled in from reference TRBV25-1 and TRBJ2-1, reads EADIYQTPRYLVIGTGKKITLECSQTMGHDKMYWYQQDPGMELHLIHYSYGVNSTEKGDLSSESTVSRIRTEHFPLTLESARPSHTSQYLCASSEGGLAGRYNEQFFGPGTRLTVL.

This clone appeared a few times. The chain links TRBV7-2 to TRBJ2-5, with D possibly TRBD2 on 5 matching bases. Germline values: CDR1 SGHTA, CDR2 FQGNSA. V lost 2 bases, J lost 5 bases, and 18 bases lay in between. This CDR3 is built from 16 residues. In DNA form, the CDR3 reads TGTGCCAGCAGCTTATTTGGGCTCCCGGAGCGGGAGACCCAGTACTTC. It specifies CASSLFGLPERETQYF. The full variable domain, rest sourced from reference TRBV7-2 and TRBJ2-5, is GAGVSQSPSNKVTEKGKDVELRCDPISGHTALYWYRQSLGQGLEFLIYFQGNSAPDKSGLPSDRFSAERTGGSVSTLTIQRTQQEDSAVYLCASSLFGLPERETQYFGPGTRLLVL.

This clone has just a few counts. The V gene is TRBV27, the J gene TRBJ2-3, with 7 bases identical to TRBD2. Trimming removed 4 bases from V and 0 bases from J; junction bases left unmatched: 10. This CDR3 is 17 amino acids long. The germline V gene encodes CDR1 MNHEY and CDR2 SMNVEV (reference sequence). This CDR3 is CASSWGRLASSTDTQYF. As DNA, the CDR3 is TGTGCCAGCAGTTGGGGACGACTAGCTTCTAGCACAGATACGCAGTATTTT.

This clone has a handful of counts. This chain's CDR3 is CASSFTGQGYNEQFF. CDR3 bases: TGTGCCAGCAGTTTCACGGGACAGGGATACAATGAGCAGTTCTTC. The chain couples TRBV7-8 to TRBJ2-1, with TRBD1 identical over 9 bases. Germline CDR1 and CDR2: SGHVS and FQNEAQ. The CDR3 covers 15 residues. With 6 bases clipped from V and 4 bases from J, the junction kept 7 bases outside the gene matches.

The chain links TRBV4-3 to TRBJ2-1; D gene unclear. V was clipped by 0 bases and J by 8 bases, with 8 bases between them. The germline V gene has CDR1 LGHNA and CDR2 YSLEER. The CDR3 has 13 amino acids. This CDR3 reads CASSQDLGYEQFF. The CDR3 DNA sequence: TGCGCCAGCAGCCAAGATCTTGGCTATGAGCAGTTCTTC.

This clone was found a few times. The DNA of the CDR3 is TGTGCCAGCAGCTTAGAACTAGCGGGAAACCAAGAGCAGTTCTTC. Its translation: CASSLELAGNQEQFF. The rearrangement uses TRBV11-2 and TRBJ2-1; 10 positions agree with TRBD2. J lost 10 bases, V lost 0 bases, and 6 bases had no gene match. The CDR3 runs to 15 residues. Germline CDR1 is SGHAT and CDR2 is FQNNGV.